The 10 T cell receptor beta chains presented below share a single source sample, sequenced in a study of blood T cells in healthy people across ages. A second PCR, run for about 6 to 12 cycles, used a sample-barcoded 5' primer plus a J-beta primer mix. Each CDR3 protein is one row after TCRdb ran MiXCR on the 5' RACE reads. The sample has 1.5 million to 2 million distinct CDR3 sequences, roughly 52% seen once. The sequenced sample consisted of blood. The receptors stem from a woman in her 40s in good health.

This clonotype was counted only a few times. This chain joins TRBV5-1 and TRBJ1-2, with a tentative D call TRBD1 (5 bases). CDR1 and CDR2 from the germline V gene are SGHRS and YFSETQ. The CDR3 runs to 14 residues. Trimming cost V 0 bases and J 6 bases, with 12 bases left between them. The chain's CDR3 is CASSLVVGGDGYTF. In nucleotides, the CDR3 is TGCGCCAGCAGCTTGGTTGTTGGGGGGGATGGCTACACCTTC.

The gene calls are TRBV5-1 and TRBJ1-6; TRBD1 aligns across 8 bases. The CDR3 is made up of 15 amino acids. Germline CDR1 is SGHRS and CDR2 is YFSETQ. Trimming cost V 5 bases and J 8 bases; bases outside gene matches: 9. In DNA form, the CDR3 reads TGCGCCAGCAGGCCTGCACAGGGGGGTCATTCACCCCTCCACTTT. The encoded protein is CASRPAQGGHSPLHF.

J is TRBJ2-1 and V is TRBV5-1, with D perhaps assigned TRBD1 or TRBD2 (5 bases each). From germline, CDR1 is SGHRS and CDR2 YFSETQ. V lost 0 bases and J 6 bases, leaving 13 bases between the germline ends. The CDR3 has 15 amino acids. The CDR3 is CASSLVGGPGNEQFF. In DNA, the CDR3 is TGCGCCAGCAGCTTGGTTGGGGGACCGGGCAATGAGCAGTTCTTC. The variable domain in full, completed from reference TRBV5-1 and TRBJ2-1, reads KAGVTQTPRYLIKTRGQQVTLSCSPISGHRSVSWYQQTPGQGLQFLFEYFSETQRNKGNFPGRFSGRQFSNSRSEMNVSTLELGDSALYLCASSLVGGPGNEQFFGPGTRLTVL.

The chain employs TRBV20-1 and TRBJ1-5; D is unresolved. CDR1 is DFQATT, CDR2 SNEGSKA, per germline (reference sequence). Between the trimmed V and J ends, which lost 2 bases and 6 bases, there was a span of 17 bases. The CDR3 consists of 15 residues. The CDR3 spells CSARSLSKGGQPQHF. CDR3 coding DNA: TGCAGTGCTAGATCTCTCAGCAAGGGCGGTCAGCCCCAGCATTTT.

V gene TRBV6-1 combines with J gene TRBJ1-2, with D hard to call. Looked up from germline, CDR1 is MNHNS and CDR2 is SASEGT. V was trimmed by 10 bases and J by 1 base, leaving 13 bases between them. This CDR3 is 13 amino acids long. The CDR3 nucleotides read TGTGCCACCTCCCTGGAGGTTAACTATGGCTACACCTTC. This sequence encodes CATSLEVNYGYTF.

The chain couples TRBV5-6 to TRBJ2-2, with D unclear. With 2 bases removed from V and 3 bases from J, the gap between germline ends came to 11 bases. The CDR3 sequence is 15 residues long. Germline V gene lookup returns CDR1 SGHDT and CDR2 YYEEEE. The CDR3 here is CASSFLPADTGELFF. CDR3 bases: TGTGCCAGCAGCTTTTTACCGGCGGACACCGGGGAGCTGTTTTTT.

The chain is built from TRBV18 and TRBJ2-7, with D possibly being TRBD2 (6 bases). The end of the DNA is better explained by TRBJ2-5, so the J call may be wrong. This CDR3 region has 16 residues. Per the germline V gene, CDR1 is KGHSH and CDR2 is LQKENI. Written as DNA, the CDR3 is TGTGCCAGCTCACCACGCGGAGGGGTAGTACAAGAGACCCAGTACTTC. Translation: CASSPRGGVVQETQYF.

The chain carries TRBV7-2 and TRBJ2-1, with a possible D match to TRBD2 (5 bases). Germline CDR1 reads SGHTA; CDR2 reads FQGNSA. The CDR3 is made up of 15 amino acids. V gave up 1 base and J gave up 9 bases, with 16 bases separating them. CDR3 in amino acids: CASSLVIGEGSEQFF. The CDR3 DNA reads TGTGCCAGCAGCTTAGTGATCGGGGAAGGAAGTGAGCAGTTCTTC.

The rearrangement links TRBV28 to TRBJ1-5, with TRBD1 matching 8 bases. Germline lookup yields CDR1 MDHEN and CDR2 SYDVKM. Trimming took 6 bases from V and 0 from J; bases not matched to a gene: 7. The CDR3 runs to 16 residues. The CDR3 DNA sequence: TGTGCCAGCAGCCGGACAGGGCAATATAGCAATCAGCCCCAGCATTTT. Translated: CASSRTGQYSNQPQHF.

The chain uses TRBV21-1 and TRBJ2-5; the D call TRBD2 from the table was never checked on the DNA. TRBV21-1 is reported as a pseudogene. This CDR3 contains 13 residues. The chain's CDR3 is CASRKDRAGEQYF. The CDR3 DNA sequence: TGTGCCAGCCGCAAAGACCGGGCGGGAGAGCAGTACTTC.